Each of the 19 T cell receptor beta chains below was sequenced from the same sample in a study of spatial heterogeneity in lung cancer. These receptors are not linked to any known antigen. TCRdb reprocessed the 5' RACE reads with MiXCR, giving one entry per CDR3 protein. The sample lists a few thousand distinct CDR3 sequences, approximately 7% occurring once. Points from the study as a whole: The number of expanded tumor alpha and beta chains correlated with mutation number.

Time point meaning: sample taken at primary tumor resection. This material consisted of lung tumor tissue, taken at surgery. The receptors originated from a female donor with early-stage non-small cell lung cancer.

By share of the sample, this clonotype is medium-sized. The chain recombines TRBV6-2 or TRBV6-3 with TRBJ1-4; D is uncertain. The length of the CDR3 is 14 residues. The V gene lost 5 bases and the J gene lost 6 bases, with 13 bases spanning the gap. Germline CDR1 and CDR2: MNHEY and SVGEGT. The CDR3 loop is CASSPPTVDEKLFF. CDR3 coding DNA: TGTGCCAGCAGTCCCCCGACTGTCGATGAAAAACTGTTTTTT.

Sample share makes this clonotype medium-sized. This chain connects TRBV6-1 to TRBJ1-6, with D perhaps matching TRBD1 (6 bases). V was trimmed by 4 bases and J by 6 bases, leaving 13 bases between them. The germline V gene encodes CDR1 MNHNS and CDR2 SASEGT. The CDR3 consists of 15 residues. CDR3 nucleotides: TGTGCCAGCAGTGTGAGACAGGCCGTTAATTCACCCCTCCACTTT. Translation: CASSVRQAVNSPLHF.

In this sample, this clonotype is medium-sized. This CDR3 is CASSLQAGMTGELFF. CDR3 sequence (DNA): TGTGCCAGCAGCTTACAGGCGGGGATGACCGGGGAGCTGTTTTTT. The V gene is TRBV11-1, the J gene TRBJ2-2; tentatively, D is TRBD2 (6 bases). Trimming pared 2 bases from V and 5 bases from J, leaving 12 bases between. The CDR3 consists of 15 residues. Germline CDR1 and CDR2: SGHAT and FQDESV (reference sequence).

By proportion, this clonotype is medium-sized (0.01 to 0.1%). The rearrangement links TRBV20-1 to TRBJ2-5; D tentatively reads TRBD1 or TRBD2 (5 bases each). CDR3 length equals 13 residues. Germline CDR1 reads DFQATT; CDR2 reads SNEGSKA (reference sequence). Deletions cut 4 bases from V and 1 base from J, with 10 bases between. The CDR3: CSATPGPQETQYF. CDR3 nucleotide sequence: TGCAGTGCTACTCCGGGACCCCAAGAGACCCAGTACTTC.

Relative to its sample, this clonotype is medium-sized. The V gene is TRBV7-6, the J gene TRBJ2-3; 9 nucleotides line up with TRBD2. Germline V CDR1 and CDR2: SGHVS, FNYEAQ. The V and J ends lost 4 bases and 1 base, in that order; junction bases with no gene match: 6. The length of the CDR3 is 16 residues. The CDR3 region has the DNA TGTGCCAGCAGCTGGCAGCGGGGGGCGGGCACAGATACGCAGTATTTT. Translating it yields CASSWQRGAGTDTQYF.

This clonotype was picked up a small number of times. J is TRBJ1-2 and V is TRBV7-8; D might be TRBD1 (6 bases). The CDR3 has 13 amino acids. Between the trimmed V and J ends, which lost 2 bases and 8 bases, there was a span of 12 bases. CDR1 and CDR2 from the germline V gene are SGHVS and FQNEAQ. This CDR3 reads CASSLYRAGGYTF. The CDR3 DNA follows: TGTGCCAGCAGCTTATACAGGGCTGGAGGCTACACCTTC.

By share, this clonotype counts as medium-sized. The rearrangement links TRBV11-2 to TRBJ1-6, with 9 positions matching TRBD1. This CDR3 comprises 17 residues. Losses at the gene ends were 1 base for V and 7 bases for J; bases not matched to a gene: 8. Looked up from germline, CDR1 is SGHAT and CDR2 is FQNNGV. The CDR3 loop is CASSLGPPGQGNSPLHF. The CDR3 DNA reads as TGTGCCAGCAGCTTAGGGCCCCCGGGACAGGGAAATTCACCCCTCCACTTT. Variable domain in full (rest from reference TRBV11-2 and TRBJ1-6): EAGVAQSPRYKIIEKRQSVAFWCNPISGHATLYWYQQILGQGPKLLIQFQNNGVVDDSQLPKDRFSAERLKGVDSTLKIQPAKLEDSAVYLCASSLGPPGQGNSPLHFGNGTRLTVT.

CDR3 sequence (DNA): TGTGCCAGCAGTGCCCTGGGGGGACAGGGTGGTCAGCCCCAGCATTTT. Protein sequence: CASSALGGQGGQPQHF. The chain carries TRBV28 and TRBJ1-5, with 9 bases matching TRBD1. This CDR3 is 16 amino acids long. V lost 5 bases, J lost 6 bases, and 11 bases stayed unmatched. Germline values: CDR1 MDHEN, CDR2 SYDVKM.

This clonotype is judged medium-sized. The chain recombines TRBV24-1 with TRBJ1-2; D gene unclear. V was clipped by 0 bases and J by 2 bases, with 6 bases between them. CDR3 length equals 14 residues. The germline V gene has CDR1 KGHDR and CDR2 SFDVKD. The CDR3 DNA reads as TGTGCCACCAGTGATTTGCGGATAAACTATGGCTACACCTTC. This encodes CATSDLRINYGYTF.

This clonotype was detected many times. The genes are TRBV7-8 and TRBJ1-2; D possibly corresponds to TRBD1 (6 bases). Trimming shortened V by 3 bases and J by 2 bases, and 7 bases separated the two germline ends. Germline V gene data show CDR1 as SGHVS and CDR2 as FQNEAQ. The CDR3 extends over 13 amino acids. CDR3 amino acids: CASSFTGNYGYTF. CDR3 DNA: TGTGCCAGCAGCTTCACAGGGAACTATGGCTACACCTTC.

This clonotype is medium-sized. This rearrangement joins TRBV6-1 to TRBJ1-2; a possible D gene is TRBD1 (5 bases). The CDR3 length is 15 residues. Germline CDR1 and CDR2: MNHNS and SASEGT. V dropped 7 bases and J dropped 6 bases, with 21 bases sitting between them. CDR3 protein: CASIERGGRVDGYTF. CDR3 DNA: TGTGCCAGCATAGAACGGGGCGGGAGGGTAGATGGCTACACCTTC.

This clonotype is judged medium-sized. J is TRBJ1-2 and V is TRBV28; D perhaps matches TRBD1 (5 bases). Germline CDR1 MDHEN, CDR2 SYDVKM. V was shortened by 5 bases and J by 8 bases, with 15 bases between the two germline ends. The CDR3 is made up of 13 amino acids. CDR3 residues: CASSGDSPWGYTF. The DNA for the CDR3 is TGTGCCAGCAGTGGTGACAGCCCATGGGGCTACACCTTC.

By sample fraction, this clonotype is large. The rearrangement links TRBV13 to TRBJ1-1, with TRBD1 matching over 9 bases. This CDR3 has 17 amino acids. V shed 5 bases and J 5 bases; nucleotides not matched to a gene: 15. CDR1 is PRHDT and CDR2 is FYEKMQ in the germline V gene (reference sequence). CDR3 protein: CASSGEGGTGSGTEAFF. The CDR3 nucleotides are TGTGCCAGCAGCGGGGAAGGCGGGACAGGGTCGGGAACTGAAGCTTTCTTT. Variable domain in full (rest from reference TRBV13 and TRBJ1-1): AAGVIQSPRHLIKEKRETATLKCYPIPRHDTVYWYQQGPGQDPQFLISFYEKMQSDKGSIPDRFSAQQFSDYHSELNMSSLELGDSALYFCASSGEGGTGSGTEAFFGQGTRLTVV.

This clonotype counts as medium-sized. The chain joins TRBV6-2 or TRBV6-3 to TRBJ1-5; possible D gene TRBD1, 6 bases. This CDR3 contains 14 residues. The ends were cut back, 6 bases at V and 5 bases at J, with 14 bases in the middle. Looked up from germline, CDR1 is MNHEY and CDR2 is SVGEGT. The CDR3 sequence: CASSLQGSHQPQHF. The CDR3 DNA is TGTGCCAGCAGCCTCCAGGGGAGCCATCAGCCCCAGCATTTT.

This clonotype was recorded many times. J is TRBJ2-7 and V is TRBV20-1, with D unresolved. This CDR3 contains 10 residues. V lost 3 bases and J 2 bases, leaving 2 bases between the germline ends. Looked up from germline, CDR1 is DFQATT and CDR2 is SNEGSKA (reference sequence). The CDR3 reads CSASAYEQYF. The CDR3 DNA reads as TGCAGTGCTAGCGCCTACGAGCAGTACTTC.

Relative to its sample, this clonotype is medium-sized (0.01 to 0.1%). The CDR3 bases are TGTGCCAGCAGCGTAGTGGCCATGAACACCGGGGAGCTGTTTTTT. Translated: CASSVVAMNTGELFF. V usage is TRBV9 and J usage is TRBJ2-2, with D hard to call. CDR3 length equals 15 residues. V dropped 0 bases and J dropped 1 base, with 7 bases sitting between them. The germline V gene has CDR1 SGDLS and CDR2 YYNGEE.

Within the sample, this clonotype is medium-sized. The V call is TRBV5-4, the J call TRBJ2-7, with no clear D. Germline V gene data show CDR1 as SGHNT and CDR2 as YYREEE (reference sequence). V was clipped by 0 bases and J by 3 bases, with 10 bases between them. The CDR3 covers 14 residues. CDR3 sequence reads: CASSLGGSLYEQYF. Written as DNA, the CDR3 is TGTGCCAGCAGCTTGGGGGGTTCCCTCTACGAGCAGTACTTC. The full variable domain, rest sourced from reference TRBV5-4 and TRBJ2-7, is ETGVTQSPTHLIKTRGQQVTLRCSSQSGHNTVSWYQQALGQGPQFIFQYYREEENGRGNFPPRFSGLQFPNYSSELNVNALELDDSALYLCASSLGGSLYEQYFGPGTRLTVT.

This clonotype is labeled medium-sized. This chain connects TRBV29-1 to TRBJ1-2; 7 bases are shared with TRBD1. This CDR3 is built from 13 residues. J gave up 5 bases and V 2 bases, and 5 bases lay outside the gene matches. Germline lookup yields CDR1 SQVTM and CDR2 ANQGSEA. The CDR3 region is CSVERDRFYGYTF. The CDR3 coding sequence is TGCAGCGTTGAAAGGGACAGATTTTATGGCTACACCTTC.

This clonotype was seen at least ten times. This chain connects TRBV10-3 to TRBJ2-6; no clear D. Germline loops: CDR1 ENHRY, CDR2 SYGVKD. V shed 8 bases and J shed 4 bases, with 6 bases lying between them. The CDR3 is 12 residues long. CDR3 in DNA: TGTGCCATCGACAAAGGGGCCAACGTCCTGACTTTC. This gives the protein CAIDKGANVLTF.